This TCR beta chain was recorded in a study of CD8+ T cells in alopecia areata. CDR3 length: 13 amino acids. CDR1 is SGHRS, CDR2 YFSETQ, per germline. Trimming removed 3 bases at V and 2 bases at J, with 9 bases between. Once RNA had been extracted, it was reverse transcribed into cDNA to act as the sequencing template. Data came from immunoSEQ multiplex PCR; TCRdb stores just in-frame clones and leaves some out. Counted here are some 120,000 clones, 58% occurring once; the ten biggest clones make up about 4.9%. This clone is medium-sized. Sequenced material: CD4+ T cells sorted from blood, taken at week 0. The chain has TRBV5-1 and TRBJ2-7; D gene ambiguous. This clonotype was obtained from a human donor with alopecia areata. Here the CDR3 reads CASSYDGAYEQYF. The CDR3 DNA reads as TGCGCCAGCAGCTACGACGGTGCCTACGAGCAGTACTTC. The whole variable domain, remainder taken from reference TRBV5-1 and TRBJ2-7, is KAGVTQTPRYLIKTRGQQVTLSCSPISGHRSVSWYQQTPGQGLQFLFEYFSETQRNKGNFPGRFSGRQFSNSRSEMNVSTLELGDSALYLCASSYDGAYEQYFGPGTRLTVT.